This record concerns one TCR beta chain sequence. Its target antigen remains unknown. Per-base qualities were not stored, and no clone one base away is much larger. Trimmed from V: 3 bases; trimmed from J: 0 bases; junction bases lacking a gene match: 2. Including cysteine and phenylalanine, the CDR3 has 14 amino acids. This entry keeps only the CDR3 DNA: 42 bases, framed from base 1. CDR1 and CDR2 are drawn from the germline V gene: SGDLS, YYNGEE. This specimen comes from a study of T cell changes during pregnancy in multiple sclerosis (dated by TCRdb to about 2019). In the study overall: The study examined how the T cell repertoire changed over the course of pregnancy in women with multiple sclerosis.

Library construction relied on the immunoSEQ multiplex PCR assay. This immuneACCESS table, as held by TCRdb, lists in-frame sequences with V and J called but not all clones. Of the missing ones, under half trace to an unresolved V gene in checked studies; the others have no known cause. The sample includes about 51,000 clones, with roughly 94% observed a single time. About 0.6% of the sample lies in the top ten. The sequencing here drew on CD4+ T cells from peripheral blood mononuclear cells, taken in the second trimester of pregnancy. The chain is encoded by TRBV9 joined to TRBJ1-2; 7 bases in the middle match TRBD1. This sequence originates from a female donor with multiple sclerosis, enrolled in a pregnancy study. The DNA sequence is TGTGCCAGCAGCGACAGGGGAACTAACTATGGCTACACCTTC. This gives the protein CASSDRGTNYGYTF.